The present TCR beta chain was sequenced within a study of cytomegalovirus exposure and HLA in healthy donors. With 6 bases clipped from V and 4 bases from J, the junction kept 11 bases outside the gene matches. The CDR3 spans 15 residues. Germline V lookup: CDR1 MRHNA, CDR2 SNTAGT. The PCR employed 60 Vbeta primers together with 13 Jbeta primers. TCRdb keeps only in-frame clones here, not all; method: immunoSEQ multiplex PCR. The sample has some 160,000 clones; around 77% are singletons. This chain joins TRBV6-4 and TRBJ1-2; TRBD1 agrees at 7 bases. The sample was PBMCs. The sequence came from a man aged 55-75 years in good health and CMV-seronegative. The CDR3 nucleotides read TGTGCCAGCAGCGTTGAACAGGGGCCAATCTATGGCTACACCTTC. Its translation: CASSVEQGPIYGYTF.